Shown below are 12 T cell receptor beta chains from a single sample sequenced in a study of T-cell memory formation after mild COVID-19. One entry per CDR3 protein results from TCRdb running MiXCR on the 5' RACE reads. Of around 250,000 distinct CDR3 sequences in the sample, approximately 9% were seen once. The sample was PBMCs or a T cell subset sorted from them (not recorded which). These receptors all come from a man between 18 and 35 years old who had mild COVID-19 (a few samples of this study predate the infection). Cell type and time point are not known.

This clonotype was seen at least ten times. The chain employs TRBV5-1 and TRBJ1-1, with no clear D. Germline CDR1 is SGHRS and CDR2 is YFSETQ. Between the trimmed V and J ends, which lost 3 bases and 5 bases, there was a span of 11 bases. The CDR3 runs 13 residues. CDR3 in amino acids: CASSSEMVTEAFF. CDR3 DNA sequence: TGCGCCAGCAGCTCGGAAATGGTAACTGAAGCTTTCTTT.

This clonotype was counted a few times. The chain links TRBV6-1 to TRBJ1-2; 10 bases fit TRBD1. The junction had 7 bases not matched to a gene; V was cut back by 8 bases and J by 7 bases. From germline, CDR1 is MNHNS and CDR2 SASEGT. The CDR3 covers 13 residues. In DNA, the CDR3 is TGTGCCAGCCAGGGACAGGGGAGGGGTGGCTACACCTTC. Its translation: CASQGQGRGGYTF.

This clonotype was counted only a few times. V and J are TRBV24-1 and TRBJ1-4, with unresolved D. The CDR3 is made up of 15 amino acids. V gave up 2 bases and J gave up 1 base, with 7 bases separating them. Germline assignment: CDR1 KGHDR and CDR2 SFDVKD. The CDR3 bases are TGTGCCACCAGTGATTCAACCGGAACTAATGAAAAACTGTTTTTT. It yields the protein CATSDSTGTNEKLFF.

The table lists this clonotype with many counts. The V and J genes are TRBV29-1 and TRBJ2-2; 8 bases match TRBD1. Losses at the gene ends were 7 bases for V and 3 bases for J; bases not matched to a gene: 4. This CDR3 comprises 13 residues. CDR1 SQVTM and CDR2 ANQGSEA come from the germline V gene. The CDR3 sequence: CSAGQGYTGELFF. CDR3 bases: TGCAGCGCTGGACAGGGCTACACCGGGGAGCTGTTTTTT.

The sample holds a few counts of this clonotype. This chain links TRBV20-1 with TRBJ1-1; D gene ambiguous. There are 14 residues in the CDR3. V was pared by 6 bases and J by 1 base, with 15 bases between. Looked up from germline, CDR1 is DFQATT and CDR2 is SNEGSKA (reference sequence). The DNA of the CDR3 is TGCAGTGCCAGATTCGGACCCCCGAACACTGAAGCTTTCTTT. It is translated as CSARFGPPNTEAFF.

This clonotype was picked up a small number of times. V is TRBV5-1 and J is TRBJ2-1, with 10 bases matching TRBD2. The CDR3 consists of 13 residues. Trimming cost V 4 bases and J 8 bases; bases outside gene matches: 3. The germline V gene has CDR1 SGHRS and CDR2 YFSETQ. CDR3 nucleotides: TGCGCCAGCAGCAGCGGGGGGGCGGATGAGCAGTTCTTC. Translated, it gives CASSSGGADEQFF.

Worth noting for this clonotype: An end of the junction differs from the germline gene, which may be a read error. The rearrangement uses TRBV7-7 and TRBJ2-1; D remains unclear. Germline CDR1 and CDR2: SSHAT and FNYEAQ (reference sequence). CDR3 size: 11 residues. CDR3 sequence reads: CASSMGNEQFF. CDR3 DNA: TGTGCTAGCAGCATGGGTAATGAGCAGTTCTTC.

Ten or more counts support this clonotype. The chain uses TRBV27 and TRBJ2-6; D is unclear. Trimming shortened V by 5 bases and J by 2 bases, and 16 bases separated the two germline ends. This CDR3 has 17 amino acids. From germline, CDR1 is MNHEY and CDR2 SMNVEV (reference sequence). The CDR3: CASSPMVGVAGANVLTF. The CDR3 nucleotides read TGTGCCAGCAGTCCCATGGTGGGTGTCGCTGGGGCCAACGTCCTGACTTTC.

This CDR3 reads CASGGQGASGANVLTF. The DNA of the CDR3 is TGTGCCAGCGGTGGACAGGGGGCGTCTGGGGCCAACGTCCTGACTTTC. The genes are TRBV6-5 and TRBJ2-6, with TRBD1 matching over 11 bases. V dropped 8 bases and J dropped 1; count of bases not matched to a gene: 4. Germline CDR1 reads MNHEY; CDR2 reads SVGAGI. This CDR3 comprises 16 residues.

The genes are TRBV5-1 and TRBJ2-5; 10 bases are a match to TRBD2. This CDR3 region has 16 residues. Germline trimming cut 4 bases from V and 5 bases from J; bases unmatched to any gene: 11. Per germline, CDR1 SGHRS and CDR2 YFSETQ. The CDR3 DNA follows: TGCGCCAGCAGCCAGAAGACTAGCGGGTCAGTCGAGACCCAGTACTTC. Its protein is CASSQKTSGSVETQYF.

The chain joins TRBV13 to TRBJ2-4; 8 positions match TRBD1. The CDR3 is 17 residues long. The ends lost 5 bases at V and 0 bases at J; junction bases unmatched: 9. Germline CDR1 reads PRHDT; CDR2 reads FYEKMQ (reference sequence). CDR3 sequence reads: CASSPRQGTLAKNIQYF. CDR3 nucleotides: TGTGCCAGCAGCCCAAGACAGGGGACTCTAGCCAAAAACATTCAGTACTTC.

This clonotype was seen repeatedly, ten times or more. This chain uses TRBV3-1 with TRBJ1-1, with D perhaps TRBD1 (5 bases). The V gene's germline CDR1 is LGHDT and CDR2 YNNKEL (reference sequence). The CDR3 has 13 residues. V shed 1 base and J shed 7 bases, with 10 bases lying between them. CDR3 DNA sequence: TGTGCCAGCAGCCAAGCACGTGGGGGTGAAGCTTTCTTT. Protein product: CASSQARGGEAFF.